Sequencing of this TCR beta chain was carried out in a study of blood T cell repertoires in COVID-19. CDR1 and CDR2 (germline): SGHVS, FNYEAQ. The ends were cut back, 5 bases at V and 6 bases at J, with 14 bases in the middle. This CDR3 contains 14 residues. Using immunoSEQ multiplex PCR, the repertoire was profiled, and TCRdb retains in-frame clones only, with some absent. The sample comprises 350,000 to 400,000 clones, about 88% of which are singletons, and 3% rests with the top ten. The rearrangement joins TRBV7-6 to TRBJ1-5; D is possibly TRBD1 (6 bases). Sequenced input: PBMCs or T cells enriched from blood (not recorded which). This clonotype was obtained from a woman aged 25 to 39 who had recovered from COVID-19. The CDR3 DNA reads TGTGCCAGCAGCCCAGCAGGGGAGGGTCAGCCCCAGCATTTT. Translated, it gives CASSPAGEGQPQHF.